A single sample is the source of the 14 T cell receptor beta chains below, sequenced in a study of blood T cell repertoires in COVID-19 (dated by TCRdb to the early 2020s). Preparation of the library involved the immunoSEQ multiplex PCR assay. Held by TCRdb, this immuneACCESS table contains in-frame sequences only and omits some clones. Under half of the omission traces to an unresolved V gene where checked; the cause of the rest is unknown. The sample profile shows around 70,000 clones; approximately 90% of them were found once. The ten top clones hold around 6.7% of the sample. Sequenced material: peripheral blood. Receptor source: a human donor in a cohort sampled during active COVID-19.

The V gene is TRBV7-2, the J gene TRBJ1-1, with 9 bases that match TRBD1. This CDR3 region has 17 residues. The V segment lost 4 bases and the J segment 1 base; nucleotides outside the gene matches: 10. Germline CDR1 SGHTA, CDR2 FQGNSA. The CDR3 protein is CASSSGGGTGRNTEAFF. CDR3 DNA sequence: TGTGCCAGCAGCTCGGGAGGCGGGACAGGGAGGAACACTGAAGCTTTCTTT.

The V call is TRBV7-9, the J call TRBJ1-4; tentatively, D is TRBD1 (6 bases). There are 15 residues in the CDR3. Trimming cost V 4 bases and J 3 bases, with 12 bases left between them. CDR1 SEHNR and CDR2 FQNEAQ come from the germline V gene (reference sequence). The CDR3 region is CASSSPRGSNEKLFF. CDR3 DNA: TGTGCCAGCAGCTCGCCCAGGGGTTCTAATGAAAAACTGTTTTTT.

The chain combines TRBV28 with TRBJ1-6, with a weak D call TRBD1 (6 bases). Germline values: CDR1 MDHEN, CDR2 SYDVKM. The CDR3 extends over 14 amino acids. Trimming stripped 6 bases from V and 8 bases from J, with 14 bases between. The CDR3 sequence is CASRIRGRDSPLHF. The CDR3 DNA is TGTGCCAGCAGGATCAGGGGAAGGGATTCACCCCTCCACTTT.

This rearrangement joins TRBV5-1 to TRBJ2-2; tentatively, D is TRBD1 (6 bases). Trimming took 1 base from V and 2 from J, leaving 12 bases between them. The CDR3 runs to 16 residues. Germline V gives CDR1 SGHRS, CDR2 YFSETQ. The CDR3: CASSLTGIGNTGELFF. The CDR3 DNA reads TGCGCCAGCAGCTTGACAGGGATCGGTAACACCGGGGAGCTGTTTTTT.

This chain connects TRBV7-2 to TRBJ2-3; TRBD2 aligns across 8 bases. The CDR3 runs 17 residues. Trimming cost V 1 base and J 1 base; bases outside gene matches: 7. From germline, CDR1 is SGHTA and CDR2 FQGNSA. In DNA form, the CDR3 reads TGTGCCAGCAGCTTAGTCTCTACCGGGGGGGGCACAGATACGCAGTATTTT. Amino acid sequence: CASSLVSTGGGTDTQYF.

The chain has TRBV5-5 and TRBJ1-2, with 9 bases lining up with TRBD1. J lost 0 bases, V lost 1 base, and 7 bases had no gene match. Germline loops: CDR1 SGHKS, CDR2 YYEKEE (reference sequence). The CDR3 runs 17 residues. The CDR3 protein is CASSLRDRVYPNYGYTF. The CDR3 DNA follows: TGTGCCAGCAGCTTGAGGGACAGGGTCTACCCTAACTATGGCTACACCTTC. Looking up the rest from reference TRBV5-5 and TRBJ1-2 gives the full variable domain: DAGVTQSPTHLIKTRGQQVTLRCSPISGHKSVSWYQQVLGQGPQFIFQYYEKEERGRGNFPDRFSARQFPNYSSELNVNALLLGDSALYLCASSLRDRVYPNYGYTFGSGTRLTVV.

The chain uses TRBV7-3 and TRBJ2-1; weak D call: TRBD2 (6 bases). Germline V lookup: CDR1 SGHTA, CDR2 FQGTGA. The CDR3 sequence is 14 residues long. V dropped 2 bases and J dropped 6 bases, with 11 bases sitting between them. The DNA of the CDR3 is TGTGCCAGCAGCTTAGGCAGGGAGGCCAATGAGCAGTTCTTC. Translating gives CASSLGREANEQFF.

The CDR3 loop reads CASSLGQGVSNGYTF. The CDR3 DNA reads as TGTGCCAGCAGCCTGGGACAGGGGGTATCTAATGGCTACACCTTC. This chain links TRBV7-9 with TRBJ1-2, with TRBD1 identical over 11 bases. Trimming removed 5 bases from V and 6 bases from J; junction bases left unmatched: 8. The length of the CDR3 is 15 residues. CDR1 is SEHNR and CDR2 is FQNEAQ in the germline V gene (reference sequence).

The chain employs TRBV24-1 and TRBJ2-3; 8 bases are a match to TRBD2. CDR1 and CDR2 (germline): KGHDR, SFDVKD. This CDR3 contains 14 residues. V trimming: 7 bases; J trimming: 2 bases; junction bases outside the gene matches: 4. The CDR3 DNA sequence: TGTGCCACCAGGGGGACTAGTCCCACAGATACGCAGTATTTT. Protein: CATRGTSPTDTQYF.

This clone has more than one count but fewer than ten. The V gene is TRBV7-3, the J gene TRBJ2-1, with a tentative D call TRBD2 (6 bases). The ends were cut back, 1 base at V and 0 bases at J, with 7 bases in the middle. The CDR3 consists of 15 residues. The germline gives CDR1 SGHTA, CDR2 FQGTGA. In DNA form, the CDR3 reads TGTGCCAGCAGCTTAAGGCGGGACTCCTACAATGAGCAGTTCTTC. Its translation is CASSLRRDSYNEQFF.

The CDR3 reads CASSLSWAAGNTIYF. CDR3 DNA sequence: TGCGCCAGCAGCTTGTCTTGGGCAGCTGGAAACACCATATATTTT. V usage is TRBV5-1 and J usage is TRBJ1-3; D uncertain. Trimming left V 1 base short and J 2 bases short, with 10 bases between. Looked up from germline, CDR1 is SGHRS and CDR2 is YFSETQ. The CDR3 totals 15 residues.

This chain connects TRBV30 to TRBJ1-5; 7 bases are a match to TRBD1. J was trimmed by 0 bases and V by 7 bases; bases with no gene match: 15. The CDR3 covers 17 residues. The germline gives CDR1 GTSNPN, CDR2 SVGIG (reference sequence). The CDR3 loop reads CASPRTGELYSNQPQHF. The CDR3 nucleotides are TGTGCCTCCCCGCGAACAGGGGAGCTATATAGCAATCAGCCCCAGCATTTT.

This clone turned up a few times. The chain employs TRBV10-1 and TRBJ2-1; D remains ambiguous. CDR1 and CDR2 from the germline V gene are WNHNN and SYGVQD (reference sequence). V lost 3 bases, J lost 9 bases, and 12 bases lay in between. The CDR3 consists of 13 residues. This chain's CDR3 is CASSERQTREQFF. Here the CDR3 DNA reads TGCGCCAGCAGTGAACGACAAACCCGTGAGCAGTTCTTC.

A note on this clone: In the same sample, other DNA sequences code for this CDR3. The rearrangement joins TRBV4-3 to TRBJ1-2; D is perhaps TRBD1 (5 bases). CDR1 is LGHNA and CDR2 is YSLEER in the germline V gene. The CDR3 is 13 residues long. V gave up 4 bases and J gave up 8 bases, with 14 bases separating them. The chain's CDR3 is CASSLTDGGGYTF. The CDR3 nucleotides are TGCGCCAGCAGCCTGACAGACGGGGGAGGCTACACCTTC.